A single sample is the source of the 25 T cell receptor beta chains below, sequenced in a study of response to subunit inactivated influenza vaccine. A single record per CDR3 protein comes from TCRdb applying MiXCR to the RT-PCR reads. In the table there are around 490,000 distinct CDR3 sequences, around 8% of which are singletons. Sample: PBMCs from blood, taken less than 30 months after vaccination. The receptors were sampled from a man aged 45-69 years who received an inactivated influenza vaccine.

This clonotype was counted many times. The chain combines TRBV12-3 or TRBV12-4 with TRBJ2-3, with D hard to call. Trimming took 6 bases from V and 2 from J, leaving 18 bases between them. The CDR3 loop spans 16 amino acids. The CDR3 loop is CASRPPNGFVTDTQYF. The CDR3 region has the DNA TGTGCCAGCAGGCCTCCGAACGGCTTCGTCACAGATACGCAGTATTTT.

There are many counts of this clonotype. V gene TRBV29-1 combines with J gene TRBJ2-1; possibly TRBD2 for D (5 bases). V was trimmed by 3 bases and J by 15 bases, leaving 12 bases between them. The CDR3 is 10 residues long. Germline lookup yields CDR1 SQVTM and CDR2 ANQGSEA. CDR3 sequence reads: CSVESGDRFF. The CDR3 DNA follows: TGCAGCGTTGAGAGCGGAGACCGGTTCTTC.

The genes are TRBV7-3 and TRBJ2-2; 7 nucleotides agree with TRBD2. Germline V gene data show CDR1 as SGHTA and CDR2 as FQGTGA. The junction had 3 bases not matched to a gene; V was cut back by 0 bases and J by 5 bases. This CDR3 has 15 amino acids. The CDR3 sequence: CASSLTGLRTGELFF. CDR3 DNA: TGTGCCAGCAGCTTAACGGGACTACGTACCGGGGAGCTGTTTTTT.

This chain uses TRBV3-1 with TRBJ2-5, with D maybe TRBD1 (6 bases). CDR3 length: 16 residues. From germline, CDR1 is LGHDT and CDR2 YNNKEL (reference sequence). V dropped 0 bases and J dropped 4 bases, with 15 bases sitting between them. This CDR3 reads CASSQDVTGGGETQYF. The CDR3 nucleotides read TGTGCCAGCAGCCAAGATGTGACAGGAGGAGGAGAGACCCAGTACTTC.

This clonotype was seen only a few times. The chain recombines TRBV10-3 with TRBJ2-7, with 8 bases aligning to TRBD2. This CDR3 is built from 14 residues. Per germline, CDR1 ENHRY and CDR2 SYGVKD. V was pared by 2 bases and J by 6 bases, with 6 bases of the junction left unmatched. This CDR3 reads CAISEQRERIEQYF. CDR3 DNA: TGTGCCATCAGTGAGCAGCGGGAGCGCATCGAGCAGTACTTC.

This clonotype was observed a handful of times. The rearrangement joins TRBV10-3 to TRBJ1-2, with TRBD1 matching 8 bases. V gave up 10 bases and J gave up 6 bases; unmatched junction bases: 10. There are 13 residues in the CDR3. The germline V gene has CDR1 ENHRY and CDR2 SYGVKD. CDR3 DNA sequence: TGTGCCACCAGACAGGGGAGAGAGAATGGCTACACCTTC. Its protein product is CATRQGRENGYTF.

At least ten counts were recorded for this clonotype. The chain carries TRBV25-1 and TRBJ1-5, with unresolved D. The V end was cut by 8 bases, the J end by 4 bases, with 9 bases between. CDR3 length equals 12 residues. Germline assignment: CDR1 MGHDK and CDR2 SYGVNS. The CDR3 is CASPLTNQPQHF. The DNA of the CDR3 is TGTGCCAGCCCGTTAACGAATCAGCCCCAGCATTTT.

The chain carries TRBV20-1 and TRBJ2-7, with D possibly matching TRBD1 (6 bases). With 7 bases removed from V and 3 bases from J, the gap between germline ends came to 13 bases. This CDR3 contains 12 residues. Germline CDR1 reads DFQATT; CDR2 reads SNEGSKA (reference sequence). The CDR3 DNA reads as TGCAGTGTCCCGGACAGAAGCTACGAGCAGTACTTC. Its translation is CSVPDRSYEQYF.

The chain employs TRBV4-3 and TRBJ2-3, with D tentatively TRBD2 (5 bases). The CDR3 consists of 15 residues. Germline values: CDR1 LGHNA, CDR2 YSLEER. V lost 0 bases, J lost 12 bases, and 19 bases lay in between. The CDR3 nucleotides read TGCGCCAGCAGCCAAGATAGAAGAGAGGGTAGGTCACAGTATTTT. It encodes CASSQDRREGRSQYF.

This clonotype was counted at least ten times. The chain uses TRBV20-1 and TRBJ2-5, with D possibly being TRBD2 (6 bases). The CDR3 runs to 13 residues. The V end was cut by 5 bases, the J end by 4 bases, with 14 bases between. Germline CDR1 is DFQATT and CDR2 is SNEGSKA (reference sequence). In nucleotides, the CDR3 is TGCAGTGCTCGTACGACTAGGGGAGAGACCCAGTACTTC. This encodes CSARTTRGETQYF.

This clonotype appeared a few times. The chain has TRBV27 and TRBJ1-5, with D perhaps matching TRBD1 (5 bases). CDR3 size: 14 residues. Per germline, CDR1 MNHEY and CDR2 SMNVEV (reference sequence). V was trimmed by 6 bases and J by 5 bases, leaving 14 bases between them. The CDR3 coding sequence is TGTGCCAGCAGATCGCCGGGGACGGATCAGCCCCAGCATTTT. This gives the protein CASRSPGTDQPQHF.

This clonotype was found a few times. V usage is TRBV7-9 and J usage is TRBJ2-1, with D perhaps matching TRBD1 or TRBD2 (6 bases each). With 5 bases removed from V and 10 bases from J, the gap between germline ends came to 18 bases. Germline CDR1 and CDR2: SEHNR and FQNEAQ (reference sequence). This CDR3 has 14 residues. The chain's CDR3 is CASSRGPQRAEQFF. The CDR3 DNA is TGTGCCAGCAGCCGGGGGCCTCAGCGGGCAGAGCAGTTCTTC.

The CDR3 is CASSQVESRAYEQYF. CDR3 sequence (DNA): TGCGCCAGCAGCCAAGTTGAGAGCCGGGCCTACGAGCAGTACTTC. The chain combines TRBV4-1 with TRBJ2-7; the D is unclear. The ends were cut back, 1 base at V and 2 bases at J, with 12 bases in the middle. CDR3 length equals 15 residues. Germline V CDR1 and CDR2: MGHRA, YSYEKL.

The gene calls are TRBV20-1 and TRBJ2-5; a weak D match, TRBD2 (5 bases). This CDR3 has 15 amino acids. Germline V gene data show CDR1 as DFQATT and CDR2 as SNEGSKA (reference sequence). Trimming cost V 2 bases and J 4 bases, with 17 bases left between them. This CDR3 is CSARSRRESGETQYF. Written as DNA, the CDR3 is TGCAGTGCTAGATCCCGACGGGAATCGGGAGAGACCCAGTACTTC.

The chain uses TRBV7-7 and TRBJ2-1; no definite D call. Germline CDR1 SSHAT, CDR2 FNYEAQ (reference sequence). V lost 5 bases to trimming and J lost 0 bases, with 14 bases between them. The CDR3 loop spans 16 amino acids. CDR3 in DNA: TGTGCCAGCAGCCTTCGGACGGCGAGCTCCTACAATGAGCAGTTCTTC. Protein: CASSLRTASSYNEQFF. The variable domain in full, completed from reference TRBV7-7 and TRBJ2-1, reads GAGVSQSPRYKVTKRGQDVTLRCDPISSHATLYWYQQALGQGPEFLTYFNYEAQPDKSGLPSDRFSAERPEGSISTLTIQRTEQRDSAMYRCASSLRTASSYNEQFFGPGTRLTVL.

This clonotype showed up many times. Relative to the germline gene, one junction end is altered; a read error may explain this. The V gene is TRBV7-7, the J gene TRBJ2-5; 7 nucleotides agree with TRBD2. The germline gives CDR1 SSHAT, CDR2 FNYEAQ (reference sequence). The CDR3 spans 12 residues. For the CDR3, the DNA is TGTGCTAGCAGCGGGGTTGGGGCACCTCCAAACTTC. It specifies CASSGVGAPPNF.

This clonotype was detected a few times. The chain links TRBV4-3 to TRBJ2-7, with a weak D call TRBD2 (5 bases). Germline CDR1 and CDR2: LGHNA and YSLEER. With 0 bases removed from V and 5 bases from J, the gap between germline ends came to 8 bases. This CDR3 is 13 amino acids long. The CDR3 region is CASSQDTGNEQYF. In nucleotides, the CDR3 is TGCGCCAGCAGCCAAGATACCGGGAACGAGCAGTACTTC.

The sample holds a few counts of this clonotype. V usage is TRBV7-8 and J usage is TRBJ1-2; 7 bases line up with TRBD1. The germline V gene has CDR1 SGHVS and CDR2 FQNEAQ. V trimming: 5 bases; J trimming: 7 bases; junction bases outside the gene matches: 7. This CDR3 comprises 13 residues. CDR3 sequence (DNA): TGTGCCAGCAGCCACACGACAGGGAGTGGCTACACCTTC. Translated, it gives CASSHTTGSGYTF.

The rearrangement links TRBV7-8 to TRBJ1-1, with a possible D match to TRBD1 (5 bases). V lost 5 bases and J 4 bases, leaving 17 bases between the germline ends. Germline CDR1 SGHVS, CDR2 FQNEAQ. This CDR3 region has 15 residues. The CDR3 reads CASSGAGARSTEAFF. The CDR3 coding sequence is TGTGCCAGCAGCGGGGCCGGGGCGCGGAGCACTGAAGCTTTCTTT.

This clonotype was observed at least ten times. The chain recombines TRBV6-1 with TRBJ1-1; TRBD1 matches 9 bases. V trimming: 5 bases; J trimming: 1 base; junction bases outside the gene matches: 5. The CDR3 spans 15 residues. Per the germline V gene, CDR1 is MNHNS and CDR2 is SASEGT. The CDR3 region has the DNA TGTGCCAGCAGTAAACGACAGGGGGGGAACACTGAAGCTTTCTTT. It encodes CASSKRQGGNTEAFF.

The CDR3 nucleotides read TGTGCCAGCAGTTACTCGGTTGGGCCTAATCAGCCCCAGCATTTT. Its protein is CASSYSVGPNQPQHF. The rearrangement uses TRBV6-5 and TRBJ1-5; D remains ambiguous. Trimming removed 0 bases from V and 4 bases from J, with 10 bases in between. The CDR3 totals 15 residues. Germline V CDR1 and CDR2: MNHEY, SVGAGI.

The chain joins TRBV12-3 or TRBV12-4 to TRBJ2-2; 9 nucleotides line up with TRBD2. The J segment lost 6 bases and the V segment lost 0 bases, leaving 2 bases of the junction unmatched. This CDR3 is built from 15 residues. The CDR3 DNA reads TGTGCCAGCAGTTTAGCGCCTAGCGGGGCCGGGGAGCTGTTTTTT. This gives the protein CASSLAPSGAGELFF.

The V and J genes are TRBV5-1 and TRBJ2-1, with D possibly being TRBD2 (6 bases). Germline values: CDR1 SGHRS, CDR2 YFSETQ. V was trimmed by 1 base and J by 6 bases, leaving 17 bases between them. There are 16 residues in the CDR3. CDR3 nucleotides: TGCGCCAGCAGCTTGTTTTCCGCTAGCGAGGGCAATGAGCAGTTCTTC. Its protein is CASSLFSASEGNEQFF.

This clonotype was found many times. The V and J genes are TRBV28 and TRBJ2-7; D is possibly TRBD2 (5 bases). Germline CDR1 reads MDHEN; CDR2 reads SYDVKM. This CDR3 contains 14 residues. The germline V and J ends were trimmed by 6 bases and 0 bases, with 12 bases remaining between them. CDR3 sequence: CASRSSRSSYEQYF. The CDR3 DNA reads TGTGCCAGCAGGTCTAGCCGAAGCTCCTACGAGCAGTACTTC. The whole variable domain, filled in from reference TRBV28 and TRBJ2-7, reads DVKVTQSSRYLVKRTGEKVFLECVQDMDHENMFWYRQDPGLGLRLIYFSYDVKMKEKGDIPEGYSVSREKKERFSLILESASTNQTSMYLCASRSSRSSYEQYFGPGTRLTVT.

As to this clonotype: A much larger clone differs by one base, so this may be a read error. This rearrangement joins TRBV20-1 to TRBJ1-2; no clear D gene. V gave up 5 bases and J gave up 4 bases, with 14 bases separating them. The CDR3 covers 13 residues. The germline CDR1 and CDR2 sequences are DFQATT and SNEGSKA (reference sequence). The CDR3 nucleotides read TGCAGTGCTGCGGCCGGCGGGCCCTATGGCTACACCTTC. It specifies CSAAAGGPYGYTF.